These 8 T cell receptor beta chains came from one sample sequenced in a study of cytomegalovirus exposure and HLA in healthy donors. The protocol was immunoSEQ multiplex PCR, while the TCRdb copy is restricted to in-frame clones and leaves out a portion. The data hold 45,000 to 55,000 clones, with 80% to 90% observed a single time. The sequenced material came from PBMCs. Receptor source: a woman under 40 in good health and CMV-seronegative.

The V and J genes are TRBV4-3 and TRBJ1-5; 9 bases fit TRBD1. V gave up 2 bases and J gave up 7 bases; unmatched junction bases: 6. The CDR3 totals 15 residues. Germline V lookup: CDR1 LGHNA, CDR2 YSLEER. CDR3 DNA sequence: TGCGCCAGCAGCCAAACCGGGACAGGGAAACAGCCCCAGCATTTT. It is translated as CASSQTGTGKQPQHF.

This sequence joins TRBV9 and TRBJ2-3; D might be TRBD2 (5 bases). CDR1 and CDR2 from the germline V gene are SGDLS and YYNGEE. Trimming took 0 bases from V and 0 from J, leaving 5 bases between them. The CDR3 is made up of 14 amino acids. CDR3 DNA: TGTGCCAGCAGCGTAGGAGGGAGCACAGATACGCAGTATTTT. Residues: CASSVGGSTDTQYF.

The chain has TRBV13 and TRBJ2-7; 11 nucleotides agree with TRBD1. V trimming: 5 bases; J trimming: 3 bases; junction bases outside the gene matches: 9. CDR1 and CDR2 (germline): PRHDT, FYEKMQ (reference sequence). The CDR3 consists of 16 residues. Here the CDR3 reads CASSPGTGGPYYEQYF. The CDR3 DNA sequence: TGTGCCAGCAGCCCAGGGACAGGGGGGCCATACTACGAGCAGTACTTC.

This clone was observed a handful of times. The chain uses TRBV6-4 and TRBJ2-1; 9 positions agree with TRBD1. Trimming cost V 4 bases and J 7 bases; bases outside gene matches: 8. In germline, CDR1 is MRHNA, CDR2 SNTAGT. This CDR3 has 15 residues. Here the CDR3 DNA reads TGTGCCAGCAGTGGCGAACAGGGGGCGGGAAATGAGCAGTTCTTC. This codes for CASSGEQGAGNEQFF.

The chain carries TRBV5-1 and TRBJ2-2, with D uncertain. The ends were cut back, 1 base at V and 0 bases at J, with 10 bases in the middle. Germline V gene data show CDR1 as SGHRS and CDR2 as YFSETQ. This CDR3 has 16 residues. The CDR3 sequence: CASSLWPITNTGELFF. In nucleotides, the CDR3 is TGCGCCAGCAGCTTGTGGCCGATAACGAACACCGGGGAGCTGTTTTTT.

In its sample, this clone was seen once. V gene TRBV6-5 combines with J gene TRBJ1-1; 9 bases align to TRBD1. This CDR3 contains 15 residues. V gave up 2 bases and J gave up 5 bases; unmatched junction bases: 6. Germline values: CDR1 MNHEY, CDR2 SVGAGI. CDR3 sequence: CASSYPQGAGTEAFF. The CDR3 nucleotides are TGTGCCAGCAGTTACCCACAGGGGGCAGGGACTGAAGCTTTCTTT.

This chain connects TRBV7-9 to TRBJ2-7, with 8 bases aligning to TRBD1. The ends lost 4 bases at V and 5 bases at J; junction bases unmatched: 4. The germline V gene encodes CDR1 SEHNR and CDR2 FQNEAQ (reference sequence). This CDR3 comprises 13 residues. The CDR3 region has the DNA TGTGCCAGCAGCTCAGGGGGCTTGGACGAGCAGTACTTC. Its protein product is CASSSGGLDEQYF.

The V call is TRBV28, the J call TRBJ2-7, with TRBD1 as a possible D gene (7 bases). The CDR3 is 15 residues long. The germline CDR1 and CDR2 sequences are MDHEN and SYDVKM. Trimming removed 4 bases at V and 4 bases at J, with 17 bases between. The CDR3 sequence is CASSSGGTLLYEQYF. CDR3 in DNA: TGTGCCAGCAGTTCAGGGGGGACCCTTTTGTACGAGCAGTACTTC. Full variable domain (rest looked up from reference TRBV28 and TRBJ2-7): DVKVTQSSRYLVKRTGEKVFLECVQDMDHENMFWYRQDPGLGLRLIYFSYDVKMKEKGDIPEGYSVSREKKERFSLILESASTNQTSMYLCASSSGGTLLYEQYFGPGTRLTVT.